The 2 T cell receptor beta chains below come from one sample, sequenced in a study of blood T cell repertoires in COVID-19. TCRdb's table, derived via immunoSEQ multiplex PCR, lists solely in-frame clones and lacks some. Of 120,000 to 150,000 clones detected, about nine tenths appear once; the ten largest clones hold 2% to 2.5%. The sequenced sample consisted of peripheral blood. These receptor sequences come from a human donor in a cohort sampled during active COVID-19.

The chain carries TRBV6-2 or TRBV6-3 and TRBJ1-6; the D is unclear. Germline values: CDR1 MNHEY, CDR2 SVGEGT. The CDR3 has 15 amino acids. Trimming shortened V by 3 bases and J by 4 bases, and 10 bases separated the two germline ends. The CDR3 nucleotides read TGTGCCAGCAGTTATACGCCAGTATATAATTCACCCCTCCACTTT. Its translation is CASSYTPVYNSPLHF.

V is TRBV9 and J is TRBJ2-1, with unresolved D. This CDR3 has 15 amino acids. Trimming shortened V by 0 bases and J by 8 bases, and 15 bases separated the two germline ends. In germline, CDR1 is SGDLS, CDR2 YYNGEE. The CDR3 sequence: CASSVVPRLSDEQFF. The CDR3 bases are TGTGCCAGCAGCGTAGTCCCGCGTCTGTCCGATGAGCAGTTCTTC. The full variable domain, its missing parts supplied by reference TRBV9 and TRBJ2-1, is DSGVTQTPKHLITATGQRVTLRCSPRSGDLSVYWYQQSLDQGLQFLIQYYNGEERAKGNILERFSAQQFPDLHSELNLSSLELGDSALYFCASSVVPRLSDEQFFGPGTRLTVL.